This is a list of T cell receptor beta chains from one sample in a study of T-cell reconstitution after alpha-beta-depleted transplantation in children. MiXCR was run by TCRdb on the PCR reads, yielding one entry per CDR3 protein. Of a few hundred thousand distinct CDR3 sequences listed, around a tenth are singletons. The material sequenced was PBMCs from the stem cell graft donor, taken from the stem cell graft. The receptors come from a human donor who donated a stem cell graft to a child with acute lymphoblastic leukemia. CDR3s include the opening cysteine and the closing phenylalanine or tryptophan. D genes are given only for firm matches. Clone size is stated in some rows and not others, as once, few, many or a class when expanded.

d_gene,v_gene,len,abundance,j_gene,CDR3aa,CDR3nt
NA,TRBV28,12,few,TRBJ2-1,CASSYPPREQFF,TGTGCCAGCAGTTATCCCCCGCGTGAGCAGTTCTTC
NA,TRBV12-3/TRBV12-4,14,NA,TRBJ2-7,CASRDSGPHLEQYF,TGTGCCAGCAGGGACTCGGGACCCCACCTCGAGCAGTACTTC
TRBD2,TRBV7-9,16,NA,TRBJ2-1,CASGTKSGSPNNEQFF,TGTGCCAGCGGCACAAAGAGCGGGAGTCCCAACAATGAGCAGTTCTTC
NA,TRBV20-1,11,NA,TRBJ2-1,CSARDRMMLFF,TGCAGTGCTAGAGATAGGATGATGCTGTTCTTC
NA,TRBV5-5,14,many,TRBJ2-3,CASSLARRTDTQYF,TGTGCCAGCAGCTTGGCCCGGAGGACAGATACGCAGTATTTT
NA,TRBV28,15,few,TRBJ2-1,CASSSDRYSYNEQFF,TGTGCCAGCAGTTCCGACCGGTACTCCTACAATGAGCAGTTCTTC
TRBD2,TRBV5-6,19,few,TRBJ2-2,CASSLRLAGSRLYTGELFF,TGTGCCAGCAGCCTGCGACTAGCGGGATCCCGTCTGTACACCGGGGAGCTGTTTTTT
NA,TRBV13,14,few,TRBJ2-5,CASNGPLNRETQYF,TGTGCCAGCAACGGCCCCCTAAATCGAGAGACCCAGTACTTC
TRBD1,TRBV5-1,15,many,TRBJ1-4,CASSPGTGRGEKLFF,TGCGCCAGCAGCCCCGGGACAGGCAGGGGTGAAAAACTGTTTTTT
TRBD2,TRBV20-1,14,few,TRBJ2-7,CSAILQREPYEQYF,TGCAGTGCTATATTACAGCGGGAGCCCTACGAGCAGTACTTC
TRBD2,TRBV7-6,13,NA,TRBJ2-7,CASSSSGLAGPYF,TGTGCCAGCAGCTCATCAGGACTAGCGGGACCCTACTTC
NA,TRBV9,15,few,TRBJ2-3,CASSVGASASDTQYF,TGTGCCAGCAGCGTAGGGGCTAGCGCGTCAGATACGCAGTATTTT
NA,TRBV12-3/TRBV12-4,18,NA,TRBJ2-2,CARSLFSVGKGNTGELFF,TGTGCCCGCAGTTTATTCTCTGTCGGGAAAGGGAACACCGGGGAGCTGTTTTTT
NA,TRBV28,14,few,TRBJ1-3,CASRLTHKGNTIYF,TGTGCCAGCAGGCTAACCCACAAGGGAAACACCATATATTTT
NA,TRBV2,15,once,TRBJ2-2,CASTKSWMGTGELFF,TGTGCCAGCACAAAAAGCTGGATGGGGACCGGGGAGCTGTTTTTT
NA,TRBV10-3,13,many,TRBJ2-3,CAISDQREDTQYF,TGTGCCATCAGTGACCAGAGGGAGGATACGCAGTATTTT
TRBD1,TRBV5-1,17,NA,TRBJ2-2,CASSPGQGATGSGELFF,TGCGCCAGCAGCCCTGGACAGGGGGCGACGGGTTCCGGGGAGCTGTTTTTT
NA,TRBV20-1,15,NA,TRBJ2-7,CSAKRNREGKYEQYF,TGCAGTGCTAAACGAAACAGGGAGGGGAAGTACGAGCAGTACTTC
TRBD1,TRBV27,16,NA,TRBJ1-5,CASSLSRGLINQPQHF,TGTGCCAGCAGTTTATCCAGGGGGCTTATCAATCAGCCCCAGCATTTT
NA,TRBV6-1,15,few,TRBJ2-1,CASIPSRGSYNEQFF,TGTGCCAGCATCCCCTCACGCGGCTCCTACAATGAGCAGTTCTTC
NA,TRBV24-1,15,few,TRBJ1-5,CATSERQNSNQPQHF,TGTGCCACCAGTGAAAGACAGAATAGCAATCAGCCCCAGCATTTT
TRBD2,TRBV4-1,17,few,TRBJ2-2,CASSQPSGRTNTGELFF,TGCGCCAGCAGCCAACCTAGCGGGAGGACGAACACCGGGGAGCTGTTTTTT
TRBD1,TRBV28,12,many,TRBJ2-7,CASSDRGYEQYF,TGTGCCAGCAGTGACAGGGGCTACGAGCAGTACTTC
NA,TRBV29-1,14,many,TRBJ1-2,CSVEDPGDGYGYTF,TGCAGCGTTGAAGATCCGGGGGACGGCTATGGCTACACCTTC
TRBD1,TRBV30,14,few,TRBJ2-2,CAWSRDRDTGELFF,TGTGCCTGGAGTCGGGACAGAGACACCGGGGAGCTGTTTTTT
TRBD2,TRBV5-1,14,NA,TRBJ2-1,CASSSQRDYNEQFF,TGCGCCAGCAGCTCCCAGCGGGACTACAATGAGCAGTTCTTC
TRBD2,TRBV11-2,14,NA,TRBJ2-7,CASSPSGRGNEQYF,TGTGCCAGCAGCCCTAGCGGGAGAGGGAACGAGCAGTACTTC
NA,TRBV10-2,13,NA,TRBJ1-5,CASSEGSNQPQHF,TGCGCCAGCAGTGAGGGCAGCAATCAGCCCCAGCATTTT
NA,TRBV5-6,13,NA,TRBJ2-5,CASSLRELETQYF,TGTGCCAGCAGCTTACGGGAGCTAGAGACCCAGTACTTC
TRBD1,TRBV24-1,16,few,TRBJ2-5,CATSDLETGKGETQYF,TGTGCCACCAGTGATTTGGAGACAGGGAAGGGTGAGACCCAGTACTTC
TRBD2,TRBV10-3,18,many,TRBJ2-7,CAISEMGLAGSGAYEQYF,TGTGCCATCAGTGAGATGGGACTAGCGGGATCAGGGGCCTACGAGCAGTACTTC
TRBD2,TRBV5-1,15,NA,TRBJ2-7,CASSFETGGGYEQYF,TGCGCCAGCAGCTTCGAGACCGGCGGGGGGTACGAGCAGTACTTC
NA,TRBV6-1,15,NA,TRBJ1-6,CASSEDRWASSPLHF,TGTGCCAGCAGTGAGGACCGCTGGGCAAGTTCACCCCTCCACTTT
NA,TRBV5-1,14,few,TRBJ1-1,CASSFGQHNTEAFF,TGCGCCAGCAGCTTTGGTCAGCATAACACTGAAGCTTTCTTT
TRBD1,TRBV6-2/TRBV6-3,17,NA,TRBJ2-1,CASSFNIRTGTHNEQFF,TGTGCCAGCAGCTTTAACATTAGGACAGGGACCCACAATGAGCAGTTCTTC
NA,TRBV5-1,12,NA,TRBJ1-2,CASSTDNYGYTF,TGCGCCAGCAGCACAGATAACTATGGCTACACCTTC
TRBD2,TRBV12-3/TRBV12-4,15,NA,TRBJ2-1,CASSTRTRWDNEQFF,TGTGCCAGCAGTACCCGGACTAGATGGGACAATGAGCAGTTCTTC
TRBD1,TRBV7-9,16,NA,TRBJ1-5,CASSLTGTGLQQPQHF,TGTGCCAGCAGCTTAACCGGGACAGGGTTGCAGCAGCCCCAGCATTTT
TRBD2,TRBV6-5,16,few,TRBJ2-2,CASSYRGLAGPGELFF,TGTGCCAGCAGTTATCGAGGACTAGCGGGGCCCGGGGAGCTGTTTTTT
TRBD2,TRBV28,15,few,TRBJ2-7,CASSPGSGGAYEQYF,TGTGCCAGCAGTCCAGGTAGCGGGGGGGCCTACGAGCAGTACTTC
NA,TRBV12-3/TRBV12-4,15,many,TRBJ1-1,CASSWPAAANTEAFF,TGTGCCAGCAGCTGGCCCGCGGCCGCGAACACTGAAGCTTTCTTT
TRBD2,TRBV20-1,11,NA,TRBJ2-7,CSGTSGYEQYF,TGCTCCGGGACTAGCGGCTACGAGCAGTACTTC